This T cell receptor (beta chain) was captured by sequencing in a study of blood T cell repertoires in COVID-19. Study at large: Acute-phase and convalescent COVID-19 samples originated in the United States, Italy and Spain.

The V gene end was trimmed by 7 bases and the J gene end by 3 bases; junction bases not matched to a gene: 4. The CDR3 is made up of 13 amino acids. The protocol was immunoSEQ multiplex PCR, while the TCRdb copy is restricted to in-frame clones and leaves out a portion. This table has about 96,000 clones, 80% to 90% appearing once. The sample consisted of peripheral blood. The clonotype comes from a human donor with COVID-19, enrolled during active disease. The donor label of this sample is uncertain. The chain joins TRBV12-3 or TRBV12-4 to TRBJ1-2; 8 bases align to TRBD1. CDR3 coding DNA: TGTGCCAGCACCAGGGGGCGCGACTATGGCTACACCTTC. The encoded protein is CASTRGRDYGYTF.